This is a list of T cell receptor beta chains from one sample in a study of response to subunit inactivated influenza vaccine. Via MiXCR, TCRdb re-called the RT-PCR reads, giving one row per CDR3 protein. The data hold more than 450,000 distinct CDR3 sequences, with about 10% observed a single time. The sequences come from PBMCs from blood, collected on the day of vaccination. The receptors stem from a man over 45 who received an inactivated influenza vaccine. CDR3s include the opening cysteine and the closing phenylalanine or tryptophan. The order of the fields is D gene, V gene, clone size, J gene, CDR3 DNA, CDR3 protein. The D gene is left open where the match is weak. Clone size is stated in some rows and not others, as once, few, many or a class when expanded.

d_call: NA; v_call: TRBV18; clone_size: NA; j_call: TRBJ2-7; cdr3_nt: TGTGCCAGCTCACCGGGGACATCGCACGGCGAGCAGTACTTC; cdr3_aa: CASSPGTSHGEQYF
d_call: NA; v_call: TRBV5-1; clone_size: once; j_call: TRBJ2-1; cdr3_nt: TGCGCCAGCAGCTTGGATTTGGGAGTACTGGCCGGGGATGAGCGGTTCTTC; cdr3_aa: CASSLDLGVLAGDERFF
d_call: NA; v_call: TRBV21-1; clone_size: NA; j_call: TRBJ2-4; cdr3_nt: TGTGCCAGCAGCGACCGGGACAGGGGAAACAAACACAAAAACATTCAGTACTTC; cdr3_aa: CASSDRDRGNKHKNIQYF
d_call: NA; v_call: TRBV20-1; clone_size: NA; j_call: TRBJ2-1; cdr3_nt: TGCAGTGCTGAGGGACGACCGTCTTTGAGTGAGCAGTTCTTC; cdr3_aa: CSAEGRPSLSEQFF
d_call: NA; v_call: TRBV16; clone_size: many; j_call: TRBJ1-3; cdr3_nt: TGTGCCAGCAGCCAAATGGGAACTTCTGGAAACACCATATATTTT; cdr3_aa: CASSQMGTSGNTIYF
d_call: TRBD1; v_call: TRBV11-2; clone_size: many; j_call: TRBJ2-3; cdr3_nt: TGTGCCAGCAGCTTGTATTCTCTCTCAGGGGGCTTTGATACGCAGTATTTT; cdr3_aa: CASSLYSLSGGFDTQYF
d_call: TRBD2; v_call: TRBV4-1; clone_size: few; j_call: TRBJ2-1; cdr3_nt: TGCGCCAGCAGCCAGGAGGGTAGCGGGAGCCCGGTCTATGAGCAGTTCTTC; cdr3_aa: CASSQEGSGSPVYEQFF
d_call: TRBD2; v_call: TRBV5-1; clone_size: many; j_call: TRBJ2-7; cdr3_nt: TGCGCCAGCAGCTTGGGGACTAGCGGGATTTCCTACGAGCAGTACTTC; cdr3_aa: CASSLGTSGISYEQYF
d_call: NA; v_call: TRBV12-3/TRBV12-4; clone_size: many; j_call: TRBJ2-3; cdr3_nt: TGTGCCAGCAGTTTAAAAGGGGCAGATACGCAGTATTTT; cdr3_aa: CASSLKGADTQYF
d_call: TRBD1; v_call: TRBV12-3/TRBV12-4; clone_size: NA; j_call: TRBJ1-1; cdr3_nt: TGTGCCAGCAGGGGACAGGCGGTTAAGAGCACTGAAGCTTTCTTT; cdr3_aa: CASRGQAVKSTEAFF
d_call: NA; v_call: TRBV19; clone_size: NA; j_call: TRBJ2-3; cdr3_nt: TGTGCCAGTAGTATAGGAGGAGCGCCAGATACGCAGTATTTT; cdr3_aa: CASSIGGAPDTQYF
d_call: TRBD1; v_call: TRBV27; clone_size: NA; j_call: TRBJ1-5; cdr3_nt: TGTGCCAGCAGGTCAGGGGGGCCGGCAAATCAGCCCCAGCATTTT; cdr3_aa: CASRSGGPANQPQHF
d_call: NA; v_call: TRBV3-1; clone_size: NA; j_call: TRBJ2-1; cdr3_nt: TGTGCCAGCAGCCTAGCCGTTAGTAGGTCGAATGAGCAGTTCTTC; cdr3_aa: CASSLAVSRSNEQFF
d_call: NA; v_call: TRBV6-5; clone_size: NA; j_call: TRBJ2-7; cdr3_nt: TGTGCCAGCAGTTACAGCGACAAGTACTACGAGCAGTACTTC; cdr3_aa: CASSYSDKYYEQYF
d_call: NA; v_call: TRBV3-1; clone_size: few; j_call: TRBJ1-5; cdr3_nt: TGTGCCAGCAGCCAAGCAGGGGATAATCAGCCCCAGCATTTT; cdr3_aa: CASSQAGDNQPQHF
d_call: TRBD1; v_call: TRBV12-3/TRBV12-4; clone_size: few; j_call: TRBJ2-5; cdr3_nt: TGTGCCAGCAGTTTCTTACCAGGGGGCGATCTAGGCGAGACCCAGTACTTC; cdr3_aa: CASSFLPGGDLGETQYF
d_call: TRBD1; v_call: TRBV5-4; clone_size: NA; j_call: TRBJ2-1; cdr3_nt: TGTGCCAGCACCCGCCGGGACAGGGCTGGTAATGAGCAGTTCTTC; cdr3_aa: CASTRRDRAGNEQFF
d_call: NA; v_call: TRBV30; clone_size: few; j_call: TRBJ1-4; cdr3_nt: TGTGCCTGGAGTGTATGGCCCGGTGAAAAACTGTTTTTT; cdr3_aa: CAWSVWPGEKLFF
d_call: TRBD1; v_call: TRBV4-3; clone_size: NA; j_call: TRBJ2-7; cdr3_nt: TGCGCCAGCAGCCAAGAAGCCGTAGGGGGCAACGAGCAGTACTTC; cdr3_aa: CASSQEAVGGNEQYF
d_call: NA; v_call: TRBV3-1; clone_size: NA; j_call: TRBJ2-7; cdr3_nt: TGTGCCAGCAGCCAAGTGGTATCGGATCCCCGCTACGAGCAGTACTTC; cdr3_aa: CASSQVVSDPRYEQYF
d_call: NA; v_call: TRBV20-1; clone_size: many; j_call: TRBJ1-4; cdr3_nt: TGCAGTGCTAGAGATGGTCAGGGTCTCCGGGAAAAACTGTTTTTT; cdr3_aa: CSARDGQGLREKLFF
d_call: TRBD2; v_call: TRBV6-5; clone_size: few; j_call: TRBJ2-7; cdr3_nt: TGTGCCAGCAGTTACTCGACGGGGGGGGCTAACGAGCAGTACTTC; cdr3_aa: CASSYSTGGANEQYF
d_call: TRBD2; v_call: TRBV4-2; clone_size: NA; j_call: TRBJ2-7; cdr3_nt: TGTGCCAGCAGCCGGCAGACTAGCGGGGGCTCCTACGAGCAGTACTTC; cdr3_aa: CASSRQTSGGSYEQYF
d_call: TRBD1; v_call: TRBV12-3/TRBV12-4; clone_size: NA; j_call: TRBJ1-2; cdr3_nt: TGTGCCTGCAGTTTAGCACGGACAGGGCTACTCTATGGCTACACCTTC; cdr3_aa: CACSLARTGLLYGYTF
d_call: NA; v_call: TRBV5-1; clone_size: few; j_call: TRBJ2-3; cdr3_nt: TGCGCCAGCAGCTTCGGGGAGAGGACAGATACGCAGTATTTT; cdr3_aa: CASSFGERTDTQYF
d_call: NA; v_call: TRBV2; clone_size: NA; j_call: TRBJ2-1; cdr3_nt: TGTGCCAGCAGTTCCCCCTCAGGCGTCACTTCCTACAATGAGCAGTTCTTC; cdr3_aa: CASSSPSGVTSYNEQFF
d_call: TRBD1; v_call: TRBV5-4; clone_size: NA; j_call: TRBJ2-2; cdr3_nt: TGTGCCAGCAGCCCGATGACAGGGCGCACCGGGGAGCTGTTTTTT; cdr3_aa: CASSPMTGRTGELFF
d_call: TRBD1; v_call: TRBV5-1; clone_size: many; j_call: TRBJ1-2; cdr3_nt: TGCGCCAGCAGCTCAGGTACGACAGGGAGCTATGGCTACACCTTC; cdr3_aa: CASSSGTTGSYGYTF
d_call: TRBD1; v_call: TRBV6-2/TRBV6-3; clone_size: NA; j_call: TRBJ2-7; cdr3_nt: TGTGCCAGCAGAACCGGGACAGGGACTCGCGAGCAGTACTTC; cdr3_aa: CASRTGTGTREQYF
d_call: NA; v_call: TRBV6-5; clone_size: NA; j_call: TRBJ2-5; cdr3_nt: TGTGCCAGCAGTTTCTCAAGGGGTAGGGAGACCCAGTACTTC; cdr3_aa: CASSFSRGRETQYF
d_call: NA; v_call: TRBV7-2; clone_size: NA; j_call: TRBJ2-3; cdr3_nt: TGTGCCAGCAGCCCGACAGGTTATCCCACAGATACGCAGTATTTT; cdr3_aa: CASSPTGYPTDTQYF
d_call: TRBD1; v_call: TRBV11-2; clone_size: NA; j_call: TRBJ2-6; cdr3_nt: TGTGCCAGCAGCTTAGTCGGGACAGGGTCCGCCTCTGGGGCCAACGTCCTGACTTTC; cdr3_aa: CASSLVGTGSASGANVLTF
d_call: TRBD1; v_call: TRBV4-3; clone_size: NA; j_call: TRBJ2-7; cdr3_nt: TGCGCCAGCAGCCAAGGCAGGACAGGGATAGTCCCCTACGAGCAGTACTTC; cdr3_aa: CASSQGRTGIVPYEQYF
d_call: TRBD1; v_call: TRBV27; clone_size: NA; j_call: TRBJ2-3; cdr3_nt: TGTGCCAGCAGTCACGGACAGGGATTTACAGATACGCAGTATTTT; cdr3_aa: CASSHGQGFTDTQYF
d_call: TRBD1; v_call: TRBV7-3; clone_size: NA; j_call: TRBJ2-5; cdr3_nt: TGTGCCAGCAGCACCGGGACAGCCGCGTCCCAGTACTTC; cdr3_aa: CASSTGTAASQYF
d_call: NA; v_call: TRBV12-3/TRBV12-4; clone_size: NA; j_call: TRBJ2-5; cdr3_nt: TGTGCCAGCAGTTTTTACGGACCCCAAGAGACCCAGTACTTC; cdr3_aa: CASSFYGPQETQYF
d_call: NA; v_call: TRBV18; clone_size: NA; j_call: TRBJ2-1; cdr3_nt: TGTGCCAGCTCGCATGGGGTACAAAGCTCCTACAATGAGCAGTTCTTC; cdr3_aa: CASSHGVQSSYNEQFF
d_call: NA; v_call: TRBV5-1; clone_size: NA; j_call: TRBJ1-2; cdr3_nt: TGCGCCAGCAGCTTAGGCGCAGGGGAAGGTGGCTATGGCTACACCTTC; cdr3_aa: CASSLGAGEGGYGYTF
d_call: NA; v_call: TRBV10-3; clone_size: few; j_call: TRBJ1-5; cdr3_nt: TGTGCCTCCGGGGGGGGGGAGAATCAGCCCCAGCATTTT; cdr3_aa: CASGGGENQPQHF
d_call: TRBD1; v_call: TRBV12-3/TRBV12-4; clone_size: few; j_call: TRBJ1-5; cdr3_nt: TGTGCCAGCAGTCTAGCGACAGGGGGCGCGGGGCCCCAGCATTTT; cdr3_aa: CASSLATGGAGPQHF
d_call: NA; v_call: TRBV19; clone_size: few; j_call: TRBJ2-3; cdr3_nt: TGTGCCAGTAGTGGACGACAGGACCCCACAGATACGCAGTATTTT; cdr3_aa: CASSGRQDPTDTQYF
d_call: NA; v_call: TRBV14; clone_size: NA; j_call: TRBJ2-2; cdr3_nt: TGTGCCAGCAGCCAAGGAGTCGGACACCGCACCGGGGAGCTGTTTTTT; cdr3_aa: CASSQGVGHRTGELFF
d_call: NA; v_call: TRBV15; clone_size: NA; j_call: TRBJ1-6; cdr3_nt: TGTGCCACCAGCTCGCGGGGAAATTCACCCCTCCACTTT; cdr3_aa: CATSSRGNSPLHF
d_call: NA; v_call: TRBV19; clone_size: few; j_call: TRBJ1-5; cdr3_nt: TGTGCCAGTGCCTTGGGAGGACTGACATACTATAACAATCAGCCCCAGCATTTT; cdr3_aa: CASALGGLTYYNNQPQHF
d_call: TRBD2; v_call: TRBV5-1; clone_size: few; j_call: TRBJ2-5; cdr3_nt: TGCGCCAGCAAAGGGAGGGATGAGACCCAGTACTTC; cdr3_aa: CASKGRDETQYF
d_call: NA; v_call: TRBV7-9; clone_size: many; j_call: TRBJ2-1; cdr3_nt: TGTGCCAGCAGCTTAGGGGGCGGTACTGAGCAGTTCTTC; cdr3_aa: CASSLGGGTEQFF
d_call: NA; v_call: TRBV4-3; clone_size: NA; j_call: TRBJ2-7; cdr3_nt: TGCGCCAGCAGCCAAGAAATTGTCCTTAGATCCTACGAGCAGTACTTC; cdr3_aa: CASSQEIVLRSYEQYF
d_call: NA; v_call: TRBV11-2; clone_size: NA; j_call: TRBJ2-1; cdr3_nt: TGTGCCAGCAGCCAAATGGGGGCTGCAATTAGTGAGCAGTTCTTC; cdr3_aa: CASSQMGAAISEQFF
d_call: NA; v_call: TRBV3-1; clone_size: NA; j_call: TRBJ2-7; cdr3_nt: TGTGCCAGCAGCCAAGATATGAGGAGAAGTTACGAGCAGTACTTC; cdr3_aa: CASSQDMRRSYEQYF
d_call: NA; v_call: TRBV7-2; clone_size: NA; j_call: TRBJ2-2; cdr3_nt: TGTGCCAGCAGCCACAGGGTCGCCGGGGAGCTGTTTTTT; cdr3_aa: CASSHRVAGELFF
d_call: NA; v_call: TRBV11-2; clone_size: many; j_call: TRBJ1-1; cdr3_nt: TGTGCCAGCAGCTTAGATCTGACAAGAGGTGCTTTCTTT; cdr3_aa: CASSLDLTRGAFF